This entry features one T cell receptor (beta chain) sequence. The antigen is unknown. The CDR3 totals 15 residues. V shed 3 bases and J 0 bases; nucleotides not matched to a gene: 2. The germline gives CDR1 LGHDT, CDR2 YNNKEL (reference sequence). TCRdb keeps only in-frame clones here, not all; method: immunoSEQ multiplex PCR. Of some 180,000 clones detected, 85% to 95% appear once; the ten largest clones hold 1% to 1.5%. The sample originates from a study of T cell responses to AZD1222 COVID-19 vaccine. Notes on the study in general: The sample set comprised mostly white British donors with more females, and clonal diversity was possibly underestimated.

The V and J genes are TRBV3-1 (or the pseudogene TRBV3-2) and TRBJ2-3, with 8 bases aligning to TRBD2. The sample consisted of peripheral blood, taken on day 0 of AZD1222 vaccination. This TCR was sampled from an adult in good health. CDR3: CASSHSSGSTDTQYF. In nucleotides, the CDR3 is TGTGCCAGCAGCCATTCTAGCGGGAGCACAGATACGCAGTATTTT.